A selection of T cell receptor beta chains follows, all from one sample in a study of identical twins. MiXCR, applied by TCRdb to the 5' RACE reads, yields one record per CDR3 protein. Counted here are hundreds of thousands of distinct CDR3 sequences, 20% to 25% occurring once; the ten biggest clones make up roughly 2.8%. These data are also associated with another study on T cells expressing NK-cell markers.

Sequenced material: CD4+ T cells sorted from blood. These TCRs come from a woman aged 18-30 years in good health. Each CDR3 is given with its conserved first and last residue. D genes are given only for firm matches. Some rows have no size entry. The others give once, few or many, or a class for an expanded clone.

D gene: TRBD1; J gene: TRBJ2-2; V gene: TRBV29-1; clone size: .; CDR3 protein: CSGGQLNTGELFF; CDR3 DNA: TGCAGCGGGGGACAGTTGAACACCGGGGAGCTGTTTTTT
D gene: .; J gene: TRBJ1-5; V gene: TRBV7-6; clone size: few; CDR3 protein: CASSPGYSQPQHF; CDR3 DNA: TGTGCCAGCAGCCCCGGGTACAGTCAGCCCCAGCATTTT
D gene: .; J gene: TRBJ2-5; V gene: TRBV20-1; clone size: .; CDR3 protein: CSASFSGWETQYF; CDR3 DNA: TGCAGTGCTAGTTTCTCCGGGTGGGAGACCCAGTACTTC
D gene: .; J gene: TRBJ2-1; V gene: TRBV24-1; clone size: .; CDR3 protein: CATSDPPGGEQFF; CDR3 DNA: TGTGCCACCAGTGACCCTCCAGGAGGTGAGCAGTTCTTC
D gene: .; J gene: TRBJ2-5; V gene: TRBV28; clone size: few; CDR3 protein: CATTGAGMETQYF; CDR3 DNA: TGTGCCACAACAGGAGCTGGGATGGAGACCCAGTACTTC
D gene: .; J gene: TRBJ2-7; V gene: TRBV21-1; clone size: few; CDR3 protein: CASSRHAHVDRDGPYEQYF; CDR3 DNA: TGTGCCAGCAGCAGACACGCTCACGTTGACAGGGACGGACCCTACGAGCAGTACTTC
D gene: .; J gene: TRBJ1-1; V gene: TRBV7-9; clone size: .; CDR3 protein: CASSLSGWGTEAFF; CDR3 DNA: TGTGCCAGCAGCTTGTCCGGATGGGGCACTGAAGCTTTCTTT
D gene: TRBD1; J gene: TRBJ1-2; V gene: TRBV29-1; clone size: few; CDR3 protein: CSVQGAGGYTF; CDR3 DNA: TGCAGCGTCCAGGGGGCGGGAGGCTACACCTTC
D gene: .; J gene: TRBJ2-3; V gene: TRBV29-1; clone size: .; CDR3 protein: CSVVTGDYTDTQYF; CDR3 DNA: TGCAGCGTTGTAACCGGGGATTACACAGATACGCAGTATTTT
D gene: TRBD2; J gene: TRBJ2-1; V gene: TRBV20-1; clone size: once; CDR3 protein: CSAREGGRNEQFF; CDR3 DNA: TGCAGTGCTAGAGAGGGCGGGAGAAATGAGCAGTTCTTC
D gene: TRBD1; J gene: TRBJ2-1; V gene: TRBV24-1; clone size: .; CDR3 protein: CATQGEPYNEQFF; CDR3 DNA: TGTGCGACACAGGGGGAACCCTACAATGAGCAGTTCTTC
D gene: .; J gene: TRBJ1-2; V gene: TRBV12-3/TRBV12-4; clone size: few; CDR3 protein: CASSSRYYGYTF; CDR3 DNA: TGTGCCAGCAGTTCGAGGTACTATGGCTACACCTTC
D gene: .; J gene: TRBJ2-1; V gene: TRBV9; clone size: few; CDR3 protein: CASSVGRGNEQFF; CDR3 DNA: TGCGCCAGCAGCGTAGGACGTGGCAATGAGCAGTTCTTC
D gene: .; J gene: TRBJ1-3; V gene: TRBV12-3/TRBV12-4; clone size: few; CDR3 protein: CASSWWGPNTIYF; CDR3 DNA: TGTGCCAGCAGTTGGTGGGGACCAAACACCATATATTTT
D gene: .; J gene: TRBJ2-7; V gene: TRBV10-2; clone size: many; CDR3 protein: CASRDFSSYEQYF; CDR3 DNA: TGCGCCAGCAGGGACTTCAGCTCCTACGAGCAGTACTTC
D gene: .; J gene: TRBJ2-4; V gene: TRBV9; clone size: .; CDR3 protein: CASSVAGVGRVIQYF; CDR3 DNA: TGTGCCAGCAGCGTAGCTGGGGTAGGGCGGGTCATTCAGTACTTC
D gene: TRBD1; J gene: TRBJ1-1; V gene: TRBV5-1; clone size: many; CDR3 protein: CASSSGQGGTEAFF; CDR3 DNA: TGCGCCAGCAGCTCGGGACAGGGAGGCACTGAAGCTTTCTTT
D gene: .; J gene: TRBJ2-5; V gene: TRBV20-1; clone size: few; CDR3 protein: CSAGGGPNQETQYF; CDR3 DNA: TGCAGTGCTGGAGGGGGCCCAAACCAAGAGACCCAGTACTTC
D gene: TRBD2; J gene: TRBJ2-1; V gene: TRBV12-3/TRBV12-4; clone size: few; CDR3 protein: CASRIAGSTYNEQFF; CDR3 DNA: TGTGCCAGCAGGATAGCGGGATCCACCTACAATGAGCAGTTCTTC
D gene: .; J gene: TRBJ2-2; V gene: TRBV24-1; clone size: few; CDR3 protein: CATPPWAGELFF; CDR3 DNA: TGTGCCACCCCCCCCTGGGCCGGGGAGCTGTTTTTT
D gene: TRBD1; J gene: TRBJ2-3; V gene: TRBV28; clone size: few; CDR3 protein: CASSLVGQGTDTQYF; CDR3 DNA: TGTGCCAGCAGTTTGGTGGGACAGGGCACAGATACGCAGTATTTT
D gene: .; J gene: TRBJ2-2; V gene: TRBV7-6; clone size: .; CDR3 protein: CASSSDSRVAGELFF; CDR3 DNA: TGTGCCAGCAGCTCGGACTCACGGGTGGCCGGGGAGCTGTTTTTT
D gene: TRBD1; J gene: TRBJ1-1; V gene: TRBV4-2; clone size: .; CDR3 protein: CASSLLYLIQGNSNTEAFF; CDR3 DNA: TGTGCCAGCAGCCTTCTCTACCTAATACAGGGGAATAGTAACACTGAAGCTTTCTTT
D gene: .; J gene: TRBJ1-5; V gene: TRBV21-1; clone size: .; CDR3 protein: CASSKGQGGDSNQPQHF; CDR3 DNA: TGTGCCAGCAGCAAAGGACAGGGTGGGGATAGCAATCAGCCCCAGCATTTT
D gene: .; J gene: TRBJ2-3; V gene: TRBV20-1; clone size: few; CDR3 protein: CSALPGGEADTQYF; CDR3 DNA: TGCAGTGCCCTTCCCGGGGGCGAGGCAGATACGCAGTATTTT
D gene: TRBD2; J gene: TRBJ2-5; V gene: TRBV20-1; clone size: few; CDR3 protein: CSAPTSGRAETQYF; CDR3 DNA: TGCAGTGCTCCAACTAGCGGGAGGGCAGAGACCCAGTACTTC
D gene: .; J gene: TRBJ1-5; V gene: TRBV5-1; clone size: .; CDR3 protein: CASSLVGPQPQHF; CDR3 DNA: TGCGCCAGCAGCTTGGTTGGGCCTCAGCCCCAGCATTTT
D gene: .; J gene: TRBJ2-2; V gene: TRBV12-3/TRBV12-4; clone size: few; CDR3 protein: CASRGGASLFGELFF; CDR3 DNA: TGTGCCAGCAGAGGTGGCGCATCGCTTTTTGGGGAGCTGTTTTTT
D gene: TRBD2; J gene: TRBJ2-1; V gene: TRBV15; clone size: few; CDR3 protein: CATSRGGGGNNEQFF; CDR3 DNA: TGTGCCACCAGCAGGGGAGGCGGGGGGAACAATGAGCAGTTCTTC
D gene: TRBD2; J gene: TRBJ2-3; V gene: TRBV12-3/TRBV12-4; clone size: .; CDR3 protein: CASRSTSGRTDTQYF; CDR3 DNA: TGTGCCAGCAGGTCTACTAGCGGGAGGACAGATACGCAGTATTTT
D gene: TRBD2; J gene: TRBJ2-5; V gene: TRBV5-1; clone size: .; CDR3 protein: CASSSLAGLETQYF; CDR3 DNA: TGCGCCAGCAGTTCGTTAGCGGGGTTAGAGACCCAGTACTTC
D gene: .; J gene: TRBJ2-7; V gene: TRBV7-9; clone size: .; CDR3 protein: CASSPLSPEQYF; CDR3 DNA: TGTGCCAGCAGCCCTCTTTCCCCAGAGCAGTACTTC
D gene: .; J gene: TRBJ2-1; V gene: TRBV20-1; clone size: .; CDR3 protein: CSAPDYRTDNEQFF; CDR3 DNA: TGCAGTGCCCCCGACTACCGCACAGACAATGAGCAGTTCTTC
D gene: .; J gene: TRBJ2-5; V gene: TRBV29-1; clone size: .; CDR3 protein: CSIYRVRAETQYF; CDR3 DNA: TGCAGCATTTACAGGGTTCGGGCAGAGACCCAGTACTTC
D gene: .; J gene: TRBJ2-7; V gene: TRBV6-5; clone size: .; CDR3 protein: CASSLRRDSYEQYF; CDR3 DNA: TGTGCCAGCAGTCTACGGAGGGACTCCTACGAGCAGTACTTC
D gene: .; J gene: TRBJ2-3; V gene: TRBV6-2/TRBV6-3; clone size: .; CDR3 protein: CASSYSTLASIMSATQYF; CDR3 DNA: TGTGCCAGCAGTTACTCGACGTTAGCTAGCATCATGTCGGCTACGCAGTATTTT
D gene: TRBD2; J gene: TRBJ2-1; V gene: TRBV20-1; clone size: .; CDR3 protein: CSAREVMPGLGVSEQFF; CDR3 DNA: TGCAGTGCTAGGGAGGTCATGCCGGGACTAGGAGTCTCCGAGCAGTTCTTC
D gene: .; J gene: TRBJ2-2; V gene: TRBV2; clone size: .; CDR3 protein: CASSESASTGELFF; CDR3 DNA: TGTGCCAGCAGTGAGTCGGCTAGCACCGGGGAGCTGTTTTTT
D gene: .; J gene: TRBJ1-1; V gene: TRBV7-2; clone size: .; CDR3 protein: CASSLDFSRGKAFF; CDR3 DNA: TGTGCCAGCAGCTTGGACTTCTCTCGAGGTAAAGCTTTCTTT
D gene: .; J gene: TRBJ2-4; V gene: TRBV5-1; clone size: .; CDR3 protein: CASTGLAKNIQYF; CDR3 DNA: TGCGCCAGCACGGGGCTAGCCAAAAACATTCAGTACTTC
D gene: TRBD2; J gene: TRBJ2-7; V gene: TRBV4-2; clone size: .; CDR3 protein: CASSQERTSVAYEQYF; CDR3 DNA: TGTGCCAGCAGCCAAGAGCGGACTAGCGTGGCCTACGAGCAGTACTTC
D gene: .; J gene: TRBJ2-7; V gene: TRBV7-9; clone size: few; CDR3 protein: CASSPRALSSYEQYF; CDR3 DNA: TGTGCCAGCAGCCCCAGGGCTTTAAGCTCCTACGAGCAGTACTTC
D gene: .; J gene: TRBJ1-1; V gene: TRBV5-6; clone size: .; CDR3 protein: CASSWVGLNTEAFF; CDR3 DNA: TGTGCCAGCAGCTGGGTCGGATTGAACACTGAAGCTTTCTTT